Described below is a single T cell receptor (beta chain) sequence and its context. Its antigen is still unknown. CDR1 is LNHDA and CDR2 is SQIVND in the germline V gene (reference sequence). Deletions cut 9 bases from V and 11 bases from J, with 14 bases between. The CDR3 is 11 residues long. Data came from immunoSEQ multiplex PCR; TCRdb stores just in-frame clones and leaves some out. The repertoire holds more than 400,000 clones, with approximately 94% as singletons. The data belong to a study of shared clonotypes between healthy human individuals. Study-level points and caveats: Genetic and exposure-history diversity was limited by the small donor number.

Sequencing input: naive CD4+ T cells sorted from blood. Subset given: CD45RA+ positively selected. The rearrangement uses TRBV19 and TRBJ1-5; no reliable D call. This clonotype was obtained from a woman aged 30 to 39 in good health. CDR3 sequence: CASPVPWTQHF. The CDR3 coding sequence is TGTGCCAGCCCTGTCCCGTGGACCCAGCATTTT.